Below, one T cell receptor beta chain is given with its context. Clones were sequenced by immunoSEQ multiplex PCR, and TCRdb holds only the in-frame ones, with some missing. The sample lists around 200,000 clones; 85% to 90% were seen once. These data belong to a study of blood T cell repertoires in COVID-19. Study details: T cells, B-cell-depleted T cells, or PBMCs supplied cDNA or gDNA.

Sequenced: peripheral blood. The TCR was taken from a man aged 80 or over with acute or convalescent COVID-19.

The DNA for the CDR3 is TGTGCCAGCAGTTTAGGGGGGTACACCGGGGAGCTGTTTTTT. Protein sequence: CASSLGGYTGELFF. The chain combines TRBV28 with TRBJ2-2; possible D gene TRBD2, 6 bases. V gave up 2 bases and J gave up 3 bases, with 7 bases separating them. CDR3 length: 14 amino acids. From germline, CDR1 is MDHEN and CDR2 SYDVKM.